The 26 T cell receptor beta chains listed next were all sequenced from one sample in a study of T cells in Graves' hyperthyroidism and ophthalmopathy (dated by TCRdb to between 2019 and 2020). Libraries were prepared through multiplex PCR. This sample was sequenced with an Illumina HiSeq 2000. Amplification of TCR beta CDR3 regions was carried out from RNA transcripts. The TCR CDR3 was subjected to a first round of RT-PCR using the HTBI primer set and the Qiagen OneStep RT-PCR kit. TCRdb ran its own pipeline on the public reads, namely fastp trimming at Q25 and MiXCR clone calling, and kept in-frame beta chains. All rows with the same CDR3 protein become a single entry with the most common DNA and genes. This sample is represented by a few hundred thousand distinct CDR3 sequences; approximately 25% of them were singletons. The ten most abundant clones make up around 67% of the sample. Sequencing was carried out using blood. These TCRs come from a man between 50 and 59 years old with Graves' hyperthyroidism.

This chain uses TRBV19 with TRBJ1-1; D gene ambiguous. Germline assignment: CDR1 LNHDA and CDR2 SQIVND (reference sequence). The CDR3 runs 14 residues. Trimming shortened V by 7 bases and J by 2 bases, and 14 bases separated the two germline ends. CDR3 amino acids: CASTIAGSNTEAFF. In nucleotides, the CDR3 is TGTGCCAGTACAATTGCCGGCAGCAACACTGAAGCTTTCTTT.

This clonotype occurred a few times. The rearrangement joins TRBV20-1 to TRBJ2-4; weak D call: TRBD1 (5 bases). The CDR3 extends over 17 amino acids. The ends were cut back, 5 bases at V and 0 bases at J, with 20 bases in the middle. The germline CDR1 and CDR2 sequences are DFQATT and SNEGSKA (reference sequence). The DNA for the CDR3 is TGCAGTGCTGCCGCCGTTCCCGGACACTTAGCCAAAAACATTCAGTACTTC. This translates into CSAAAVPGHLAKNIQYF.

The chain links TRBV15 to TRBJ1-6; D is possibly TRBD1 (5 bases). The CDR3 loop spans 15 amino acids. Per germline, CDR1 LNHNV and CDR2 YYDKDF (reference sequence). Trimming removed 0 bases from V and 9 bases from J, with 12 bases in between. This chain's CDR3 is CATSRERGMGSPLHF. CDR3 bases: TGTGCCACCAGCAGAGAGCGGGGGATGGGTTCACCCCTCCACTTT. The full variable domain, rest sourced from reference TRBV15 and TRBJ1-6, is DAMVIQNPRYQVTQFGKPVTLSCSQTLNHNVMYWYQQKSSQAPKLLFHYYDKDFNNEADTPDNFQSRRPNTSFCFLDIRSPGLGDTAMYLCATSRERGMGSPLHFGNGTRLTVT.

The genes are TRBV11-3 and TRBJ2-3; D uncertain. V lost 5 bases and J 6 bases, leaving 18 bases between the germline ends. CDR1 is SGHNT, CDR2 YENEEA, per germline. CDR3 size: 15 residues. The CDR3 DNA sequence: TGTGCCAGCAGCCCTGGTGGGGTAAGGGCGGATACGCAGTATTTT. It codes for CASSPGGVRADTQYF.

The chain uses TRBV5-1 and TRBJ2-7; 9 bases line up with TRBD2. V dropped 3 bases and J dropped 5; count of bases not matched to a gene: 9. CDR1 is SGHRS, CDR2 YFSETQ, per germline. The CDR3 length is 15 residues. The CDR3 loop is CASSSLGASGNEQYF. In DNA, the CDR3 is TGCGCCAGCAGCTCCCTGGGCGCTAGCGGGAACGAGCAGTACTTC.

Only a few counts were recorded for this clonotype. This CDR3 reads CSARVSGSLYEQYF. CDR3 coding DNA: TGCAGTGCTAGAGTGAGCGGGAGTCTCTACGAGCAGTACTTC. This chain joins TRBV20-1 and TRBJ2-7; 8 bases align to TRBD2. Germline CDR1 reads DFQATT; CDR2 reads SNEGSKA (reference sequence). V was pared by 1 base and J by 3 bases, with 5 bases of the junction left unmatched. The CDR3 covers 14 residues.

This clonotype has a count of ten or more. This chain uses TRBV11-2 with TRBJ2-5; D uncertain. Germline V gene lookup returns CDR1 SGHAT and CDR2 FQNNGV. The ends were cut back, 5 bases at V and 3 bases at J, with 10 bases in the middle. The CDR3 runs 13 residues. The CDR3 nucleotides read TGTGCCAGCAGCCATAGAGTCAAAGAGACCCAGTACTTC. Translated: CASSHRVKETQYF. Using reference TRBV11-2 and TRBJ2-5 for the parts outside the CDR3, the full variable domain is EAGVAQSPRYKIIEKRQSVAFWCNPISGHATLYWYQQILGQGPKLLIQFQNNGVVDDSQLPKDRFSAERLKGVDSTLKIQPAKLEDSAVYLCASSHRVKETQYFGPGTRLLVL.

This rearrangement joins TRBV5-4 to TRBJ2-1, with D perhaps assigned TRBD1 or TRBD2 (5 bases each). The V gene lost 2 bases and the J gene lost 2 bases, with 11 bases spanning the gap. The length of the CDR3 is 15 residues. From germline, CDR1 is SGHNT and CDR2 YYREEE (reference sequence). CDR3 sequence reads: CASSFPGRAYNEQFF. The CDR3 DNA is TGTGCCAGCAGCTTCCCGGGGCGAGCCTACAATGAGCAGTTCTTC.

The CDR3 region is CSVSTILQETQYF. The CDR3 bases are TGCAGCGTTTCGACTATCCTACAAGAGACCCAGTACTTC. The chain uses TRBV29-1 and TRBJ2-5, with D possibly TRBD2 on 5 matching bases. The CDR3 extends over 13 amino acids. Germline CDR1 and CDR2: SQVTM and ANQGSEA. Trimming cost V 5 bases and J 2 bases, with 12 bases left between them.

In its sample, this clonotype was seen a few times. The rearrangement joins TRBV7-3 to TRBJ2-3; D is unresolved. The germline V and J ends were trimmed by 6 bases and 6 bases, with 13 bases remaining between them. The V gene's germline CDR1 is SGHTA and CDR2 FQGTGA. The CDR3 is made up of 13 amino acids. The CDR3 nucleotides are TGTGCCAGCAGTGAAGACTCTACGGATACGCAGTATTTT. It translates to CASSEDSTDTQYF. Supplemented by reference TRBV7-3 and TRBJ2-3, the full variable domain reads GAGVSQTPSNKVTEKGKYVELRCDPISGHTALYWYRQSLGQGPEFLIYFQGTGAADDSGLPNDRFFAVRPEGSVSTLKIQRTERGDSAVYLCASSEDSTDTQYFGPGTRLTVL.

In its sample, this clonotype was seen many times. The chain combines TRBV2 with TRBJ2-3; 10 nucleotides line up with TRBD2. V lost 6 bases to trimming and J lost 4 bases; unmatched junction nucleotides: 7. CDR1 is SNHLY, CDR2 FYNNEI, per germline. This CDR3 contains 15 residues. CDR3 sequence reads: CASRRLAGVADTQYF. CDR3 DNA sequence: TGTGCCAGCAGGAGGCTAGCGGGAGTGGCAGATACGCAGTATTTT.

This clonotype was counted only a few times. The J gene is TRBJ1-1, the V gene TRBV11-1; no firm D call. From germline, CDR1 is SGHAT and CDR2 FQDESV (reference sequence). The CDR3 length is 13 residues. With 5 bases removed from V and 7 bases from J, the gap between germline ends came to 14 bases. CDR3 sequence reads: CASSPRRLFEAFF. Written as DNA, the CDR3 is TGTGCCAGCAGCCCCAGGAGGCTCTTTGAAGCTTTCTTT.

This clonotype has more than one count but fewer than ten. J is TRBJ2-3 and V is TRBV3-1; 8 bases align to TRBD2. This CDR3 comprises 14 residues. CDR1 LGHDT and CDR2 YNNKEL come from the germline V gene (reference sequence). V lost 4 bases to trimming and J lost 4 bases; unmatched junction nucleotides: 4. CDR3 in DNA: TGTGCCAGCAGCCCAGCGGGAGTTTCAGATACGCAGTATTTT. It specifies CASSPAGVSDTQYF.

This clonotype was counted between two and nine times. In nucleotides, the CDR3 is TGTGCCAGCAGCCCCGACAGGGGGCAGGGCTATGGCTACACCTTC. Its protein is CASSPDRGQGYGYTF. The V gene is TRBV11-3, the J gene TRBJ1-2; 10 positions match TRBD1. Trimming took 5 bases from V and 4 from J; bases not matched to a gene: 7. CDR1 and CDR2 from the germline V gene are SGHNT and YENEEA. The CDR3 covers 15 residues.

This clonotype occurred a few times. The germline gene is not matched at one end of the junction; a read error may be the cause. This rearrangement joins TRBV10-3 to TRBJ1-6; D possibly corresponds to TRBD1 (6 bases). This CDR3 contains 11 residues. Germline V gene data show CDR1 as ENHRY and CDR2 as SYGVKD. The chain's CDR3 is CGGSPNSPLHF. CDR3 DNA sequence: TGCGGGGGCAGTCCCAATTCACCCCTCCACTTT.

This chain uses TRBV20-1 with TRBJ2-1; 14 nucleotides line up with TRBD2. CDR1 is DFQATT and CDR2 is SNEGSKA in the germline V gene (reference sequence). The J segment lost 7 bases and the V segment lost 1 base, leaving 3 bases of the junction unmatched. The CDR3 has 15 residues. In DNA, the CDR3 is TGCAGTGCTAGAGGGACTAGCGGGAGGTGGAATGAGCAGTTCTTC. Its translation is CSARGTSGRWNEQFF.

This clonotype was seen ten or more times. The chain employs TRBV5-1 and TRBJ2-7; maybe TRBD1 (5 bases). The V end lost 0 bases, the J end lost 3 bases, and 13 bases lay between the germline ends. Germline V lookup: CDR1 SGHRS, CDR2 YFSETQ. The CDR3 has 15 residues. For the CDR3, the DNA is TGCGCCAGCAGCTTGGAGGGCGAAGGGGACTACGAGCAGTACTTC. The encoded protein is CASSLEGEGDYEQYF.

This clonotype has just a few counts. The CDR3 sequence: CSARDPFPGGGQPQHF. DNA for the CDR3: TGCAGTGCTAGAGATCCCTTTCCAGGGGGAGGTCAGCCCCAGCATTTT. The chain combines TRBV20-1 with TRBJ1-5; 7 nucleotides match TRBD1. CDR3 size: 16 residues. The germline CDR1 and CDR2 sequences are DFQATT and SNEGSKA (reference sequence). Trimming took 0 bases from V and 6 from J; bases not matched to a gene: 11.

This clonotype was seen more than once but under ten times. This chain connects TRBV6-1 to TRBJ2-3; 10 nucleotides line up with TRBD1. J was trimmed by 8 bases and V by 4 bases; bases with no gene match: 15. In germline, CDR1 is MNHNS, CDR2 SASEGT. The CDR3 spans 17 residues. The chain's CDR3 is CASSARKGTGAGVTQYF. Here the CDR3 DNA reads TGTGCCAGCAGTGCCAGGAAGGGGACAGGGGCTGGGGTTACGCAGTATTTT.

About this clonotype: This clone may be a read error of a much larger clone one base away. This chain uses TRBV11-3 with TRBJ2-7; D unclear. Germline values: CDR1 SGHNT, CDR2 YENEEA. This CDR3 spans 14 amino acids. The CDR3 protein is CASSLGVRSYVQYF. Written as DNA, the CDR3 is TGTGCCAGCAGCTTAGGGGTCCGGAGCTACGTGCAGTACTTC.

This clonotype was detected only a few times. This sequence joins TRBV20-1 and TRBJ2-3; 11 nucleotides agree with TRBD2. There are 15 residues in the CDR3. Germline V gives CDR1 DFQATT, CDR2 SNEGSKA (reference sequence). V lost 5 bases, J lost 2 bases, and 6 bases stayed unmatched. The CDR3 DNA reads TGCAGTGCTGGTCGACTAGCGGGGTTCACAGATACGCAGTATTTT. Translated, it gives CSAGRLAGFTDTQYF.

The rearrangement uses TRBV20-1 and TRBJ2-5; D unresolved. This CDR3 spans 12 amino acids. Germline V lookup: CDR1 DFQATT, CDR2 SNEGSKA (reference sequence). Trimming pared 4 bases from V and 4 bases from J, leaving 10 bases between. The DNA of the CDR3 is TGCAGTGCTAAGGTTAGGGCAGAGACCCAGTACTTC. Translated: CSAKVRAETQYF.

V is TRBV7-6 and J is TRBJ1-3, with D unresolved. CDR3 length: 14 amino acids. Germline CDR1 is SGHVS and CDR2 is FNYEAQ. Trimming removed 5 bases at V and 2 bases at J, with 10 bases between. CDR3 nucleotide sequence: TGTGCCAGCAGCCTCACTGTTACTGGAAACACCATATATTTT. Translating it yields CASSLTVTGNTIYF.

The sample holds many counts of this clonotype. The chain couples TRBV6-2 or TRBV6-3 to TRBJ1-1; D is unclear. This CDR3 has 12 amino acids. Germline V CDR1 and CDR2: MNHEY, SVGEGT. The ends were cut back, 6 bases at V and 4 bases at J, with 9 bases in the middle. The CDR3 sequence is CASRAWTTEAFF. In DNA form, the CDR3 reads TGTGCCAGCAGAGCCTGGACCACTGAAGCTTTCTTT.

This clonotype was picked up a small number of times. The chain links TRBV7-8 to TRBJ2-3; TRBD1 matches at 9 bases. V dropped 3 bases and J dropped 9; count of bases not matched to a gene: 4. Germline-derived CDR1 and CDR2 are SGHVS and FQNEAQ. The CDR3 loop spans 13 amino acids. The CDR3 DNA is TGTGCCAGCAGCTTGACAGGGGGGCCGACGCAGTATTTT. Its protein product is CASSLTGGPTQYF.

This sequence joins TRBV5-1 and TRBJ2-1, with 7 nucleotides matching TRBD2. Per germline, CDR1 SGHRS and CDR2 YFSETQ. CDR3 length: 15 residues. After removal of 0 bases from V and 5 bases from J, the junction contained 5 bases not matched to a gene. The CDR3 reads CASSLVVGGNNEQFF. CDR3 nucleotides: TGCGCCAGCAGCTTGGTTGTGGGAGGGAACAATGAGCAGTTCTTC. Combining the CDR3 with reference TRBV5-1 and TRBJ2-1 gives the whole variable domain KAGVTQTPRYLIKTRGQQVTLSCSPISGHRSVSWYQQTPGQGLQFLFEYFSETQRNKGNFPGRFSGRQFSNSRSEMNVSTLELGDSALYLCASSLVVGGNNEQFFGPGTRLTVL.